The clone carrying this TCR beta chain occurred many times. The CDR3 regions of TCR beta were amplified from RNA transcripts. The TCR CDR3 first-round RT-PCR relied on the HTBI primer set. TCRdb passed the multiplex PCR reads through MiXCR, listing each CDR3 protein once. Among around 300,000 distinct CDR3 sequences listed, around 15% were seen once. These data come from a study of T cells in Graves' hyperthyroidism and ophthalmopathy. CDR1 and CDR2 (germline): SGHRS, YFSETQ. The V and J ends lost 5 bases and 4 bases respectively, with 19 bases between them. The CDR3 has 15 amino acids. This TCR was recovered from a woman in her fifties or sixties with Graves' hyperthyroidism that later progressed to Graves' ophthalmopathy. The V gene is TRBV5-1, the J gene TRBJ2-7, with D possibly TRBD2 on 6 matching bases. Material: blood. CDR3 amino acids: CASSRTGTQRYEQYF. The CDR3 DNA follows: TGCGCCAGCAGTCGAACCGGGACTCAGCGGTACGAGCAGTACTTC.